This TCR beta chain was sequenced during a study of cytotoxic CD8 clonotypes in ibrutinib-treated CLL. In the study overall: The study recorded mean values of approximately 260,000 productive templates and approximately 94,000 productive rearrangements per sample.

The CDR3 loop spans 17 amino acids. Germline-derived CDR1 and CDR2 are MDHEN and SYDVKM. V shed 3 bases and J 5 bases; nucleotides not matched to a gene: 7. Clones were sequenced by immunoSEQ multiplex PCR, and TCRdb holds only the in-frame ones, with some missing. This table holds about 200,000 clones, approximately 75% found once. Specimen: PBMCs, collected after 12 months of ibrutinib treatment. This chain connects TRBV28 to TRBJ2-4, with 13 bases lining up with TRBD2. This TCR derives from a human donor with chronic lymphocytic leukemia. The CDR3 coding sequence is TGTGCCAGCAGTTTTTGGACTAGCGGGAGTGGGGAAAACATTCAGTACTTC. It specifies CASSFWTSGSGENIQYF.